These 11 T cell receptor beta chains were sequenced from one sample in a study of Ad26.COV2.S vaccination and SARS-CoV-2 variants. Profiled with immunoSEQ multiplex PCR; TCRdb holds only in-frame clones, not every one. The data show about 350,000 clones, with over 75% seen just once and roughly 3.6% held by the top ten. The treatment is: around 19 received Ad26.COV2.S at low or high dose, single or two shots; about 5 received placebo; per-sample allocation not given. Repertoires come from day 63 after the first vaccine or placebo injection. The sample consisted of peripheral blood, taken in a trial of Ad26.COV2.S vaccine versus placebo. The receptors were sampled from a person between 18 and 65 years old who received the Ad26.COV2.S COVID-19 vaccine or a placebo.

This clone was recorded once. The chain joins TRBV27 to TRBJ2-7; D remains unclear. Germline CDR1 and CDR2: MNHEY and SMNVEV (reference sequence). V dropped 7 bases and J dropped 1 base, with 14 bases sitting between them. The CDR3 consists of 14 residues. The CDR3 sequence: CASTSDGRSYEQYF. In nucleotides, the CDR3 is TGTGCCAGCACCTCGGACGGCCGATCCTACGAGCAGTACTTC.

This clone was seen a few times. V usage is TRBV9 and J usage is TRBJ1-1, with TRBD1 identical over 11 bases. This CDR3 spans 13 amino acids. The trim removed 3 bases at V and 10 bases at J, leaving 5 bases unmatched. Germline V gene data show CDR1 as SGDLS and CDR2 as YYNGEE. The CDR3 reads CASSAGQGVGAFF. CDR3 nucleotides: TGTGCCAGCAGCGCGGGACAGGGGGTCGGAGCTTTCTTT.

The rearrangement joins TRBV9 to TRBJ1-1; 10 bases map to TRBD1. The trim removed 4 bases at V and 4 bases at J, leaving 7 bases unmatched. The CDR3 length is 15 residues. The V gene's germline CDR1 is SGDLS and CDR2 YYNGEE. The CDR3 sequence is CASSPRQGAGTEAFF. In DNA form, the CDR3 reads TGTGCCAGCAGCCCACGACAGGGGGCTGGCACTGAAGCTTTCTTT.

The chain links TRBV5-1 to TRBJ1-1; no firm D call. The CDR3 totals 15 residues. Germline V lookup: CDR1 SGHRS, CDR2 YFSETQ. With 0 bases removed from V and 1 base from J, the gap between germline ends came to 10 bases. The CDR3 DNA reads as TGCGCCAGCAGCTTGGATGTGGCTGGGAACACTGAAGCTTTCTTT. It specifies CASSLDVAGNTEAFF.

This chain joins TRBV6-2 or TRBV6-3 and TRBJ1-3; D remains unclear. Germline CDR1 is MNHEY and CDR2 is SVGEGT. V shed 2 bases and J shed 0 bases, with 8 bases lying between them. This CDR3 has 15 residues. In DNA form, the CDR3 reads TGTGCCAGCAGTTACGGGAGTCTCTCTGGAAACACCATATATTTT. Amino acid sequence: CASSYGSLSGNTIYF.

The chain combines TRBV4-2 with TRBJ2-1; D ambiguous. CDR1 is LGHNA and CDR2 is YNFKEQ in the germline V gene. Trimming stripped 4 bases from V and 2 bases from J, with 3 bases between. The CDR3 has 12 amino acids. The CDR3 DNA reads TGTGCCAGCAGCCCGGCCTACAATGAGCAGTTCTTC. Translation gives CASSPAYNEQFF.

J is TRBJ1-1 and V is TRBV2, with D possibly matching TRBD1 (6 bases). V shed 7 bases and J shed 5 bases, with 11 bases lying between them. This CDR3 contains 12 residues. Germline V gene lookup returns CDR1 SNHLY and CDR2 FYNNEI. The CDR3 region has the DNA TGTGCCAGCAAAACAGGGTGGACTGAAGCTTTCTTT. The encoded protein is CASKTGWTEAFF.

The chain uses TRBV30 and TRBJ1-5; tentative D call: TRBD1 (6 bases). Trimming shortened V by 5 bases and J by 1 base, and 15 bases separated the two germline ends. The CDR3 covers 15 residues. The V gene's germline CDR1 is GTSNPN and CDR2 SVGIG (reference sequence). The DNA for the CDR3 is TGTGCCTGGGGAACCGGGACAATGAGCAATCAGCCCCAGCATTTT. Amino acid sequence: CAWGTGTMSNQPQHF.

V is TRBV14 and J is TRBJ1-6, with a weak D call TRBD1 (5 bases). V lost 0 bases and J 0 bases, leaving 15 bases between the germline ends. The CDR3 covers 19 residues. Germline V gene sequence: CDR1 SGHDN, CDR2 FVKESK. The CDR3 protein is CASSQDPQGGGSYNSPLHF. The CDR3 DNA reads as TGTGCCAGCAGCCAAGATCCCCAGGGTGGAGGCTCCTATAATTCACCCCTCCACTTT.

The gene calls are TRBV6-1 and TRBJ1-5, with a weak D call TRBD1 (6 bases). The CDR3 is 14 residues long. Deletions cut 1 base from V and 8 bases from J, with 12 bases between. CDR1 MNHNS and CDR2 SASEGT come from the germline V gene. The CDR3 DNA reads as TGTGCCAGCAGTGAAGGGGGGGCTCCTGAGCCCCAGCATTTT. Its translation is CASSEGGAPEPQHF.

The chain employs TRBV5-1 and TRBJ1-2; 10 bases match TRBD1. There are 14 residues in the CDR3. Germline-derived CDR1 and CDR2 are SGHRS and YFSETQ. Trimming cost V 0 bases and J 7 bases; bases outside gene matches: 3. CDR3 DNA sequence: TGCGCCAGCAGCTTGGGACAGGGGGCACGTGGCTACACCTTC. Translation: CASSLGQGARGYTF.